These 11 T cell receptor beta chains originate from one sample sequenced in a study of T-cell memory formation after mild COVID-19. TCRdb re-derived calls from the 5' RACE reads in MiXCR, one entry per CDR3 protein. The repertoire holds fewer than 450,000 distinct CDR3 sequences, approximately 25% seen once, with roughly 9.7% in the top ten. Sequenced: PBMCs or a T cell subset sorted from them (not recorded which). The receptors originated from an adult woman who had mild COVID-19 (a few samples of this study predate the infection). Cell type and time point are not known.

This clonotype turned up a few times. The rearrangement links TRBV7-2 to TRBJ2-7; tentative D call: TRBD2 (7 bases). Germline V gene lookup returns CDR1 SGHTA and CDR2 FQGNSA. V lost 1 base, J lost 10 bases, and 11 bases lay in between. This CDR3 contains 12 residues. The CDR3 region has the DNA TGTGCCAGCAGCTTAGACAGGGACTATCAGTACTTC. Encoded protein: CASSLDRDYQYF.

V and J are TRBV6-6 and TRBJ2-3; the D call may be TRBD1 or TRBD2 (5 bases each). Trimming took off 7 bases at V and 0 bases at J, with 14 bases between the two ends. Germline V gene sequence: CDR1 MNHNY, CDR2 SVGAGI (reference sequence). CDR3 length: 15 amino acids. As DNA, the CDR3 is TGTGCCAGCAAAAGGGACGACTCTAGCACAGATACGCAGTATTTT. As protein: CASKRDDSSTDTQYF.

There are many counts of this clonotype. The rearrangement uses TRBV4-3 and TRBJ2-1, with 8 bases aligning to TRBD2. The CDR3 runs 19 residues. The V gene end was trimmed by 0 bases and the J gene end by 0 bases; junction bases not matched to a gene: 10. The germline V gene has CDR1 LGHNA and CDR2 YSLEER. CDR3 amino acids: CASSQDTASGRRSYNEQFF. As DNA, the CDR3 is TGCGCCAGCAGCCAAGACACGGCTAGCGGGCGACGCTCCTACAATGAGCAGTTCTTC.

This clonotype has only a few counts. The chain employs TRBV20-1 and TRBJ2-7, with 9 bases matching TRBD1. Germline V lookup: CDR1 DFQATT, CDR2 SNEGSKA (reference sequence). This CDR3 comprises 13 residues. V gave up 6 bases and J gave up 2 bases; unmatched junction bases: 5. This CDR3 is CSALTGGPYEQYF. The DNA of the CDR3 is TGCAGTGCGCTAACAGGGGGCCCCTACGAGCAGTACTTC.

The chain has TRBV7-6 and TRBJ2-5; tentatively, D is TRBD2 (5 bases). With 1 base removed from V and 5 bases from J, the gap between germline ends came to 14 bases. The CDR3 loop spans 15 amino acids. Germline CDR1 is SGHVS and CDR2 is FNYEAQ. As DNA, the CDR3 is TGTGCCAGCAGCTTAGATGTGAGGGTCAGCGAGACCCAGTACTTC. As protein: CASSLDVRVSETQYF.

This chain joins TRBV20-1 and TRBJ1-6; D remains ambiguous. This CDR3 is 13 amino acids long. Germline CDR1 reads DFQATT; CDR2 reads SNEGSKA (reference sequence). V shed 4 bases and J shed 6 bases, with 10 bases lying between them. The CDR3 region is CSAMDGRNSPLHF. CDR3 sequence (DNA): TGCAGTGCTATGGACGGACGTAATTCACCCCTCCACTTT.

In this sample, this clonotype turned up a few times. V usage is TRBV6-2 or TRBV6-3 and J usage is TRBJ2-5; 12 bases are shared with TRBD1. Germline loops: CDR1 MNHEY, CDR2 SVGEGT. Losses at the gene ends were 4 bases for V and 5 bases for J; bases not matched to a gene: 8. The CDR3 is made up of 16 amino acids. CDR3 sequence (DNA): TGTGCCAGCAGTTTCCCGGGACAGGGGGCGCGGGAGACCCAGTACTTC. This translates into CASSFPGQGARETQYF.

This chain uses TRBV12-5 with TRBJ2-5, with 7 bases identical to TRBD1. The V and J ends lost 0 bases and 4 bases, in that order; junction bases with no gene match: 11. The CDR3 runs 17 residues. Per the germline V gene, CDR1 is LGHNT and CDR2 is FRNRAP. CDR3 bases: TGTGCTAGTGGTTTGGTGGTGGCAGGGGGAACCTTAGAGACCCAGTACTTC. Encoded protein: CASGLVVAGGTLETQYF.

This clonotype was counted between two and nine times. Written as DNA, the CDR3 is TGTGCCAGCAGTTTAATACAGGTCAATGAAAAACTGTTTTTT. It codes for CASSLIQVNEKLFF. The chain uses TRBV28 and TRBJ1-4; weak D call: TRBD1 (5 bases). CDR3 size: 14 residues. Trimming cost V 2 bases and J 5 bases, with 9 bases left between them. Germline V gene lookup returns CDR1 MDHEN and CDR2 SYDVKM.

This chain connects TRBV29-1 to TRBJ2-7, with TRBD2 matching 13 bases. V was clipped by 3 bases and J by 3 bases; unmatched bases: 8. Per germline, CDR1 SQVTM and CDR2 ANQGSEA. The CDR3 is 16 residues long. The CDR3 loop reads CSVEAGTSGTLYEQYF. The DNA of the CDR3 is TGCAGCGTTGAGGCCGGGACTAGCGGGACTCTCTACGAGCAGTACTTC.

There are a few counts of this clonotype. This chain connects TRBV18 to TRBJ1-5, with 9 bases fitting TRBD1. This CDR3 contains 16 residues. Losses at the gene ends were 5 bases for V and 1 base for J; bases not matched to a gene: 6. From germline, CDR1 is KGHSH and CDR2 LQKENI. The DNA for the CDR3 is TGTGCCAGCTCAGCGACAGGGGGTGCGAGCAATCAGCCCCAGCATTTT. Its protein product is CASSATGGASNQPQHF.